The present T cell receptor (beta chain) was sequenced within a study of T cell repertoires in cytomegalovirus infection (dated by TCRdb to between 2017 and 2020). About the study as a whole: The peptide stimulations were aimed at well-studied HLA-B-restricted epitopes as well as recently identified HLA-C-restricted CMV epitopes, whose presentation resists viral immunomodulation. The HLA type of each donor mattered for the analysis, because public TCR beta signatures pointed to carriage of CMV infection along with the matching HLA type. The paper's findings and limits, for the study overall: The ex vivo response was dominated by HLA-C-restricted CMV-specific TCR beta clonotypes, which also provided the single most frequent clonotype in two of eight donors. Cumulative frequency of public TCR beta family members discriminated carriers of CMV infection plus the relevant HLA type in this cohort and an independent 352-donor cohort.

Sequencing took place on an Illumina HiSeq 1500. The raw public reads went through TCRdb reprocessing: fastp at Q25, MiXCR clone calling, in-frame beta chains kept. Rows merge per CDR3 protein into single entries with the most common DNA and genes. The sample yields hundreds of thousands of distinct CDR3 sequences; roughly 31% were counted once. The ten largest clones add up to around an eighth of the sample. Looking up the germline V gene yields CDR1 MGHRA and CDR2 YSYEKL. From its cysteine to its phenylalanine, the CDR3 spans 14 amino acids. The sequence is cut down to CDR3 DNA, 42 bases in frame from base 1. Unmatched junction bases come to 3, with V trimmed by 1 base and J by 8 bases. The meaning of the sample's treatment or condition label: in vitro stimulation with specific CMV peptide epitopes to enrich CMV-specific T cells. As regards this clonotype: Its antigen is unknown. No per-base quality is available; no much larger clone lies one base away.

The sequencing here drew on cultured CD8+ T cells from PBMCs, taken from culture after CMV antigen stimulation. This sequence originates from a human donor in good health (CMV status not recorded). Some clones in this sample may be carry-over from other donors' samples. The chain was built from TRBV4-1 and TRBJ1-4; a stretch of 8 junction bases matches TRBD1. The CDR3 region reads CASSQGRQGEKLFF. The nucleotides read TGCGCCAGCAGCCAAGGTCGACAGGGGGAAAAACTGTTTTTT.